The present TCR beta chain was sequenced within a study of blood T cells in healthy people across ages. Study outcomes and limitations: Strongly correlated with naive T cell percentage was TCR beta diversity. TCR beta diversity per million T cells fell roughly linearly with age.

Germline trimming cut 5 bases from V and 8 bases from J; bases unmatched to any gene: 14. The CDR3 length is 15 residues. Germline V gene sequence: CDR1 LGHNA, CDR2 YNFKEQ. The use of a sample-barcoded 5' primer and a J-beta primer mix characterized a second PCR of 7 to 11 cycles. A 12-random-nucleotide template-switch adaptor tagged each cDNA molecule. TCRdb redid the calling of the 5' RACE reads with MiXCR, one entry per CDR3 protein. Of approximately 810,000 distinct CDR3 sequences in the sample, around 28% were seen once. With regard to this clonotype: The antigen remains undetermined. The CDR3 does not end in the conserved phenylalanine or tryptophan, so this is likely a read error.

The sequencing sample was made of blood. The gene calls are TRBV4-2 and TRBJ1-2; TRBD1 matches 7 bases. The sequence came from a woman older than 75 in good health. Here the CDR3 DNA reads TGTGCCAGCAGCTCCCAACTAACAGGGGATACGGGCTACACCGTC. It yields the protein CASSSQLTGDTGYTV.